The 5 T cell receptor beta chains listed next were all sequenced from one sample in a study of tissue T cells after allogeneic stem cell transplantation. Some clones are missing from TCRdb's copy, which holds only in-frame ones; the method was immunoSEQ multiplex PCR. The table includes fewer than 1,500 clones, 50% to 60% detected once. Time point described: mouse harvest day 7 after allogeneic transplant. The graft held 10^6 splenic CD5+ T cells and 10^7 T-cell-depleted bone marrow cells. The material sequenced was liver tissue. The origin of the receptors is a female BALB/c mouse given C57BL/6 T cells with graft-versus-host disease after an allogeneic hematopoietic cell transplant.

As concerns this clone: Here the gene names and germline are mouse. Sequencing ends 1 residue short of the CDR3 end; the germline J gene provides the rest. The chain uses TRBV14 and TRBJ1-1; a possible D gene is TRBD1 (5 bases). Per the germline V gene, CDR1 is SGHDT and CDR2 is FRDEAV. The V and J ends lost 6 bases and 0 bases respectively, with 9 bases between them. The CDR3 spans 13 residues. The part of the CDR3 DNA that was read is TGTGCCAGCAACGGACAAGCAAACACAGAAGTCTTC. It translates to CASNGQANTEVF. The entire CDR3 reads CASNGQANTEVFF.

This clone was observed a handful of times. All gene names here are mouse names. The read ends 1 residue early relative to the CDR3; the germline J gene fills the gap. This rearrangement joins TRBV19 to TRBJ2-7, with a possible D match to TRBD2 (7 bases). This CDR3 contains 15 residues. With 4 bases removed from V and 0 bases from J, the gap between germline ends came to 14 bases. Germline V gene lookup returns CDR1 FNHDT and CDR2 SITEND (reference sequence). This CDR3 is CASSPRGGSSYEQYF. Partial CDR3 DNA: TGTGCCAGCAGTCCAAGGGGGGGGAGCTCCTATGAACAGTAC.

A note on this clone: The listed genes are named as in mouse. CDR3 DNA, as far as it was read: TGTGCCTGGAGTCCTGGACAGGGGGCGGAAGTCTTC. Translating gives CAWSPGQGAEVF. In full, the CDR3 reads CAWSPGQGAEVFF. The chain couples TRBV31 to TRBJ1-1; 11 nucleotides agree with TRBD1. The CDR3 goes on 1 residue after the read ends, and that part is filled in from the germline J gene. Germline trimming cut 1 base from V and 8 bases from J; bases unmatched to any gene: 3. Germline V gene data show CDR1 as GKSSPN and CDR2 as SITVG. This CDR3 spans 13 amino acids. Based on the CDR3 plus reference TRBV31 and TRBJ1-1, the full variable domain is AQTIHQWPVAEIKAVGSPLSLGCTIKGKSSPNLYWYWQATGGTLQQLFYSITVGQVESVVQLNLSASRPKDDQFILSTEKLLLSHSGFYLCAWSPGQGAEVFFGKGTRLTVV.

As to this clone: Gene names are mouse gene names. The read ends 1 residue shy of where the CDR3 ends; the end is completed using the germline J gene. The chain joins TRBV5 to TRBJ2-7, with 10 nucleotides matching TRBD1. With V trimmed by 4 bases and J by 4 bases, 1 base remained unmatched. Germline CDR1 reads LGHNA; CDR2 reads YNLKQL (reference sequence). The CDR3 runs to 13 residues. CDR3 DNA (partial): TGTGCCAGCAGCCCGGACAGGGGGTATGAACAGTAC. The encoded protein is CASSPDRGYEQY. The entire CDR3 protein reads CASSPDRGYEQYF.

Worth noting for this clone: Each gene name is a mouse one. The read finishes 1 residue shy of the CDR3 end, and the germline J gene is used to complete it. This chain connects TRBV19 to TRBJ1-1; 7 positions agree with TRBD1. Germline CDR1 is FNHDT and CDR2 is SITEND (reference sequence). The CDR3 extends over 14 amino acids. J gave up 4 bases and V 4 bases, and 7 bases lay outside the gene matches. The CDR3 loop reads CASSPGTVITEVFF. The DNA read from the CDR3 is TGTGCCAGCAGTCCCGGGACAGTAATCACAGAAGTCTTC.